What follows describes a single T cell receptor beta chain. Its antigen remains unidentified. A read error may be the cause here, since a much bigger clone is one base away. The conserved phenylalanine or tryptophan normally closing the CDR3 is absent here, so this likely arose from a read error. This sample was taken from a study of tumor-infiltrating lymphocytes in primary liver carcinoma. Findings and caveats of the study: Relative to tumor region pairs, the tumor-adjacent and tumor-blood pairs showed overlap that was lower.

Production of TCR beta cDNA used around 460 ng total RNA together with a constant-region primer. A slightly modified ARM-PCR protocol with three nested multiplex PCR rounds produced these TCR beta libraries. The first two PCR rounds used TRBV1-TRBV30 forward primers with a C-beta reverse primer, 9 to 10 cycles each. MiXCR, applied by TCRdb to the multiplex PCR reads, yields one record per CDR3 protein. This table holds roughly 30,000 distinct CDR3 sequences, 60% to 85% found once. Between roughly 18 and 30 mg of unsorted bulk tissue served as the source from which RNA and DNA were co-extracted. The CDR3 covers 17 residues. Germline V lookup: CDR1 SGHVS, CDR2 FQNEAQ.

Sequenced material: liver tumor tissue from sampling region 5. Subset indicated: tumor region T5, tumor centre. The J gene is TRBJ2-3, the V gene TRBV7-8, with 10 bases aligning to TRBD2. The sequence came from a man aged 35-49 years with primary liver carcinoma and hepatitis B virus infection. CDR3 sequence: CVSSLAQAGGPHDTQYL. The CDR3, as DNA: TGTGTCAGCAGCTTAGCCCAAGCGGGAGGGCCACATGATACGCAGTATCTT.